The 2 T cell receptor beta chains presented below share a single source sample, sequenced in a study of blood T cell repertoires in COVID-19. Clones were sequenced by immunoSEQ multiplex PCR, and TCRdb holds only the in-frame ones, with some missing. The sample yields about 180,000 clones, roughly four fifths seen once. Sequences were obtained from peripheral blood. The receptors were gathered from a woman in her seventies with COVID-19, enrolled during active disease.

This clone was counted a few times. The chain couples TRBV5-1 to TRBJ1-3; possibly TRBD1 for D (5 bases). The CDR3 length is 15 residues. Trimming removed 3 bases at V and 0 bases at J, with 10 bases between. Germline-derived CDR1 and CDR2 are SGHRS and YFSETQ. The chain's CDR3 is CASSSGQASGNTIYF. In DNA, the CDR3 is TGCGCCAGCAGCTCCGGACAAGCCTCTGGAAACACCATATATTTT.

The V and J genes are TRBV30 and TRBJ2-5, with 9 positions matching TRBD2. The CDR3 is 15 amino acids. V shed 3 bases, J shed 1 base, and the junction held 6 bases outside the gene matches. Germline V gene lookup returns CDR1 GTSNPN and CDR2 SVGIG (reference sequence). The CDR3 DNA reads as TGTGCCTGGAGGATGCTAGCGGGGATCCAAGAGACCCAGTACTTC. Translation gives CAWRMLAGIQETQYF.